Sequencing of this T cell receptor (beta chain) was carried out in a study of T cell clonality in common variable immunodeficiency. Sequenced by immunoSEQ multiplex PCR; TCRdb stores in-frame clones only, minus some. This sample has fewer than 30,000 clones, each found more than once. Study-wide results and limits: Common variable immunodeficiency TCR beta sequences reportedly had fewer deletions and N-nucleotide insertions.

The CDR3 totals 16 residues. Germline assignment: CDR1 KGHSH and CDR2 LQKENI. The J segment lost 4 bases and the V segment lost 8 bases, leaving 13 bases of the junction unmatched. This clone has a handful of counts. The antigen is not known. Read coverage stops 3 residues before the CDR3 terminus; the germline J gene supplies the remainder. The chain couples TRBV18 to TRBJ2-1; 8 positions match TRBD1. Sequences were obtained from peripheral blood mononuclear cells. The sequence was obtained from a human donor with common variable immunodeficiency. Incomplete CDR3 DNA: TGTGCCAGCACGAAGGAAAGACAGGGGCAATACAATGAG. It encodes CASTKERQGQYNE. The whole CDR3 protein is CASTKERQGQYNEQFF.